These 8 T cell receptor beta chains came from one sample sequenced in a study of T-cell reconstitution after alpha-beta-depleted transplantation in children. Unique molecular identifiers were incorporated into the prepared TCRbeta library. TCRdb reanalysed the PCR reads using MiXCR and keeps one entry per CDR3 protein. The sample shows about 420,000 distinct CDR3 sequences, roughly 15% of them seen only once. The sequenced sample was PBMCs, mostly from graft donor cells, obtained 360 days after TCRalphabeta/CD19-depleted stem cell transplant. The source is a boy under two years old who had a stem cell transplant for Wiskott-Aldrich syndrome, so the T cells may come from the graft donor.

The rearrangement joins TRBV6-1 to TRBJ2-7; TRBD1 agrees at 7 bases. The CDR3 has 15 amino acids. The V and J ends lost 8 bases and 2 bases, in that order; junction bases with no gene match: 12. Germline CDR1 MNHNS, CDR2 SASEGT. CDR3 in DNA: TGTGCCAGCTCTAGACAAATGGGACAGCCCTACGAGCAGTACTTC. It specifies CASSRQMGQPYEQYF.

This sequence joins TRBV10-3 and TRBJ2-3, with 7 nucleotides matching TRBD2. Germline lookup yields CDR1 ENHRY and CDR2 SYGVKD. The V and J ends lost 3 bases and 0 bases, in that order; junction bases with no gene match: 6. The CDR3 runs to 16 residues. CDR3 amino acids: CAISESSGISTDTQYF. The CDR3 DNA follows: TGTGCCATCAGTGAATCCAGCGGGATTAGCACAGATACGCAGTATTTT.

This clonotype was observed at least ten times. The rearrangement joins TRBV28 to TRBJ2-7; a possible D gene is TRBD1 (6 bases). The CDR3 is 15 amino acids. CDR1 MDHEN and CDR2 SYDVKM come from the germline V gene. The V and J ends lost 7 bases and 0 bases respectively, with 16 bases between them. For the CDR3, the DNA is TGTGCCAGCATAGGGTGGGGGCTATCCTCCTACGAGCAGTACTTC. It codes for CASIGWGLSSYEQYF.

This clonotype was observed at least ten times. The rearrangement joins TRBV12-3 or TRBV12-4 to TRBJ2-1, with 12 bases that match TRBD2. V lost 1 base and J lost 3; bases outside the gene matches: 1. The CDR3 contains 16 residues. The CDR3 sequence: CASSLGLAGVYNEQFF. The CDR3, as DNA: TGTGCCAGCAGTTTAGGACTAGCGGGAGTCTACAATGAGCAGTTCTTC.

This chain connects TRBV11-2 to TRBJ2-7, with D tentatively TRBD2 (6 bases). Germline CDR1 and CDR2: SGHAT and FQNNGV. The CDR3 contains 16 residues. Trimming took off 4 bases at V and 0 bases at J, with 16 bases between the two ends. DNA for the CDR3: TGTGCCAGCAGCTCTCTACTAGCCCCCCACTCCTACGAGCAGTACTTC. Translation gives CASSSLLAPHSYEQYF. The whole variable domain, remainder taken from reference TRBV11-2 and TRBJ2-7, is EAGVAQSPRYKIIEKRQSVAFWCNPISGHATLYWYQQILGQGPKLLIQFQNNGVVDDSQLPKDRFSAERLKGVDSTLKIQPAKLEDSAVYLCASSSLLAPHSYEQYFGPGTRLTVT.

In this sample, this clonotype turned up a few times. The chain uses TRBV18 and TRBJ2-1, with TRBD1 identical over 7 bases. The germline CDR1 and CDR2 sequences are KGHSH and LQKENI. V lost 3 bases, J lost 6 bases, and 5 bases stayed unmatched. The CDR3 covers 14 residues. The CDR3 coding sequence is TGTGCCAGCTCACCCATAGGGACAGCCAATGAGCAGTTCTTC. The encoded protein is CASSPIGTANEQFF.

This chain uses TRBV28 with TRBJ1-6; 7 bases agree with TRBD1. Germline V gene lookup returns CDR1 MDHEN and CDR2 SYDVKM. This CDR3 comprises 15 residues. The J segment lost 7 bases and the V segment lost 4 bases, leaving 7 bases of the junction unmatched. In DNA, the CDR3 is TGTGCCAGCAGTTACTCGGGACAGCTGAATTCACCCCTCCACTTT. Its translation: CASSYSGQLNSPLHF.

J is TRBJ1-5 and V is TRBV12-3 or TRBV12-4; 12 nucleotides align to TRBD1. V dropped 3 bases and J dropped 1; count of bases not matched to a gene: 16. CDR3 length: 21 residues. The CDR3 DNA reads TGTGCCAGCAGTTTTATGTGGGGACAGGGGGCGCTTTCTGCAAGCAATCAGCCCCAGCATTTT. It yields the protein CASSFMWGQGALSASNQPQHF.